The 9 T cell receptor beta chains reported below all come from one sample, sequenced in a study of T cell clonality in common variable immunodeficiency (dated by TCRdb to about 2015). Libraries were built with the immunoSEQ multiplex PCR assay. TCRdb re-hosts the immuneACCESS table, in-frame sequences only. Its copies lack some clones; in the studies checked, an unresolved V gene accounts for under half of them, and the cause for the rest is not known. Here the sample lists some 60,000 clones, none seen once only. The ten largest account for approximately 1.7% of the sample. The source material was peripheral blood mononuclear cells. The receptors stem from a person aged 18 to 75 in good health.

This clone was observed at least ten times. The sequenced fragment ends 3 residues before the CDR3 boundary, so the rest is inferred from the germline J gene. The V gene is TRBV30, the J gene TRBJ1-1; D possibly corresponds to TRBD1 (6 bases). The CDR3 covers 16 residues. In germline, CDR1 is GTSNPN, CDR2 SVGIG (reference sequence). The V gene lost 4 bases and the J gene lost 0 bases, with 18 bases spanning the gap. This chain's CDR3 is CAWTLLRGAVNTEAFF. The sequenced part of the CDR3 DNA is TGTGCCTGGACCCTTCTCCGGGGGGCCGTGAACACTGAA.

This clone was detected ten times or more. With the read ending 3 residues before the CDR3 end, the germline J gene is used to fill in that end. The V call is TRBV18, the J call TRBJ2-1; 7 bases map to TRBD2. V lost 3 bases, J lost 4 bases, and 6 bases stayed unmatched. The CDR3 sequence is 15 residues long. Germline assignment: CDR1 KGHSH and CDR2 LQKENI. The CDR3 reads CASSPPSSGYNEQFF. The CDR3 bases that were read are TGTGCCAGCTCACCCCCGTCTAGCGGATACAATGAG.

This clone has at least ten counts. The CDR3 end is not reached by the read, which stops 3 residues before it; the germline J gene fills it in. The chain joins TRBV5-1 to TRBJ2-3; tentatively, D is TRBD2 (6 bases). The germline gives CDR1 SGHRS, CDR2 YFSETQ. CDR3 length equals 15 residues. Between the trimmed V and J ends, which lost 0 bases and 0 bases, there was a span of 8 bases. The DNA read from the CDR3 is TGCGCCAGCAGCTTGGCCGGAGGGAGCACAGATACG. Its protein is CASSLAGGSTDT. Given in full, the CDR3 is CASSLAGGSTDTQYF.

This clone showed up many times. The CDR3 reads CASSLVSSGIRWDFYNEQFF. The CDR3 bases that were read are TGTGCCAGCAGCTTAGTTTCTAGCGGGATTAGGTGGGACTTCTACAATGAG. J is TRBJ2-1 and V is TRBV13; 9 positions match TRBD2. The read ends 3 residues before the CDR3 terminus; that terminus is restored from the germline J gene. The CDR3 spans 20 residues. Trimming cost V 1 base and J 3 bases; bases outside gene matches: 16. Germline CDR1 and CDR2: PRHDT and FYEKMQ (reference sequence).

This clone was seen ten or more times. The read terminates 3 residues ahead of where the CDR3 ends, so the germline J gene completes it. V and J are TRBV20-1 and TRBJ2-7, with 11 bases aligning to TRBD2. The CDR3 sequence is 15 residues long. V was pared by 1 base and J by 6 bases, with 8 bases of the junction left unmatched. Germline CDR1 DFQATT, CDR2 SNEGSKA (reference sequence). CDR3: CSARGVGLAGFEQYF. The covered CDR3 bases are TGCAGTGCTAGAGGTGTAGGACTAGCGGGTTTCGAG.

This clone was recorded at least ten times. Sequencing ends 3 residues short of the CDR3 end; the germline J gene provides the rest. The chain carries TRBV2 and TRBJ1-4; TRBD1 matches 8 bases. The CDR3 is 15 residues long. Losses at the gene ends were 1 base for V and 7 bases for J; bases not matched to a gene: 5. Germline CDR1 reads SNHLY; CDR2 reads FYNNEI. The CDR3: CASSEGDRGSEKLFF. CDR3 DNA (partial): TGTGCCAGCAGTGAAGGAGACAGGGGTAGTGAAAAA.

At least ten counts were recorded for this clone. The CDR3 extends 3 residues past the end of the read, so its final part is completed from the germline J gene. The chain couples TRBV18 to TRBJ1-1, with TRBD1 identical over 7 bases. The CDR3 is 16 residues long. Germline values: CDR1 KGHSH, CDR2 LQKENI. V lost 2 bases, J lost 5 bases, and 11 bases stayed unmatched. The CDR3 sequence is CASSPKTRGLRTEAFF. Incomplete CDR3 DNA: TGTGCCAGCTCACCAAAAACGAGGGGGCTACGGACTGAA.

The table lists this clone with many counts. The read ends 3 residues before the CDR3 terminus; that terminus is restored from the germline J gene. The J gene is TRBJ2-1, the V gene TRBV28, with 10 bases matching TRBD2. From germline, CDR1 is MDHEN and CDR2 SYDVKM. The CDR3 is 18 amino acids. V was clipped by 2 bases and J by 5 bases; unmatched bases: 12. CDR3: CASSLGVLGTSANNEQFF. The CDR3 DNA, read in part, is TGTGCCAGCAGTTTAGGGGTTTTGGGGACTAGCGCTAACAATGAG.

This clone was observed many times. With the read ending 3 residues before the CDR3 end, the germline J gene is used to fill in that end. The gene calls are TRBV19 and TRBJ1-1; D not certain. Germline V CDR1 and CDR2: LNHDA, SQIVND (reference sequence). Between the trimmed V and J ends, which lost 3 bases and 4 bases, there was a span of 6 bases. The CDR3 runs 12 residues. The covered CDR3 bases are TGTGCCAGTAGTATTGGTAGCACTGAA. Protein sequence: CASSIGSTE. The whole CDR3 protein reads CASSIGSTEAFF.